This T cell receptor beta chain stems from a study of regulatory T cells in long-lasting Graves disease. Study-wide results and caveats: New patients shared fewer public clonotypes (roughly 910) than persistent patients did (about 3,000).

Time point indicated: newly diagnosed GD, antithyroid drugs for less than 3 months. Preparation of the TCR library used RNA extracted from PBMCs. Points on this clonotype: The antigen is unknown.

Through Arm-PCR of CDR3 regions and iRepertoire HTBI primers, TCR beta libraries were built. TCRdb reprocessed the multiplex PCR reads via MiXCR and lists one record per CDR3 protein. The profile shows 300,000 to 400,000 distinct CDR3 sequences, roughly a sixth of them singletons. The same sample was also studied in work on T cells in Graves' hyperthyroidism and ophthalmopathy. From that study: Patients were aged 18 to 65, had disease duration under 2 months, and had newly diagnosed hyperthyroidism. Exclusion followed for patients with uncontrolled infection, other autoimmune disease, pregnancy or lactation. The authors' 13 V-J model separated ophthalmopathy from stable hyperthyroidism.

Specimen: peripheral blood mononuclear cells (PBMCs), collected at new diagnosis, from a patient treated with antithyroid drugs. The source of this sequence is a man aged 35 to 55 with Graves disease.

DNA of the CDR3: TGTGCCAGCAGTTTTCTTCGGAGCTCCTACGAGCAGTACTTC. The encoded protein is CASSFLRSSYEQYF. The gene calls are TRBV11-3 and TRBJ2-7; no clear D. The V end lost 6 bases, the J end lost 0 bases, and 12 bases lay between the germline ends. The germline V gene encodes CDR1 SGHNT and CDR2 YENEEA. The length of the CDR3 is 14 residues.